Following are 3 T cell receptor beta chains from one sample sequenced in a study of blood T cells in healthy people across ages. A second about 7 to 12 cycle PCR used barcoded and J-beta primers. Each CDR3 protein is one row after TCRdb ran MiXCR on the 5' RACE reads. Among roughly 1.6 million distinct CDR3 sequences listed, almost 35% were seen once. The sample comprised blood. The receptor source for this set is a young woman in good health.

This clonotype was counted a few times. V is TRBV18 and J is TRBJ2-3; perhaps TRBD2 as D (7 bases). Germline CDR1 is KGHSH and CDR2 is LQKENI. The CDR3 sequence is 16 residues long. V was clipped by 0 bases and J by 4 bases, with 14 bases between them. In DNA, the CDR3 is TGTGCCAGCTCACCACCGGGCGGGGGCCGAGCAGATACGCAGTATTTT. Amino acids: CASSPPGGGRADTQYF.

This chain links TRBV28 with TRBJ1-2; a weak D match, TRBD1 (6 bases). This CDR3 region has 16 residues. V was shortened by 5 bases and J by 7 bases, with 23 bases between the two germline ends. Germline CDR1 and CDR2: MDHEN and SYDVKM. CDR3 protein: CASSPPGHPRSGGYTF. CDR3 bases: TGTGCCAGCAGTCCCCCGGGACACCCCCGCAGTGGTGGCTACACCTTC.

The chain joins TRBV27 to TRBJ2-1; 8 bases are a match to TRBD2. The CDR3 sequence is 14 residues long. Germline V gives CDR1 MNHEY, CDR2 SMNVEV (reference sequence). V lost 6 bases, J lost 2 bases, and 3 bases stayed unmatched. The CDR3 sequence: CASRTTSAYNEQFF. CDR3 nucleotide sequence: TGTGCCAGCAGAACGACTAGCGCCTACAATGAGCAGTTCTTC.